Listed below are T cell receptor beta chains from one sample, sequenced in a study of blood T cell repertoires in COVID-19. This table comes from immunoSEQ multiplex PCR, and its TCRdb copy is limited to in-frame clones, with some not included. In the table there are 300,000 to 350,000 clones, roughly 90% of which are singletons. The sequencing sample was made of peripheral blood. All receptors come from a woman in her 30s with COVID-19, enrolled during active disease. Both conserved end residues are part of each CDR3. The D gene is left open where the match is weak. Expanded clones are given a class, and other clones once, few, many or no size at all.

cdr3_aa: CASSLTVGGAQYF
cdr3_nt: TGTGCCAGCAGCTTAACGGTGGGCGGGGCCCAGTACTTC
j_call: TRBJ2-5
v_call: TRBV7-3
clone_size: once
d_call: NA

cdr3_aa: CASSEIETGGSPLHF
cdr3_nt: TGTGCCAGCAGTGAAATAGAGACAGGGGGCTCACCCCTCCACTTT
j_call: TRBJ1-6
v_call: TRBV6-1
clone_size: NA
d_call: TRBD1

cdr3_aa: CSVEQGRGYTEAFF
cdr3_nt: TGCAGCGTTGAGCAGGGGAGAGGATACACTGAAGCTTTCTTT
j_call: TRBJ1-1
v_call: TRBV29-1
clone_size: once
d_call: NA

cdr3_aa: CSSTLGGNTEAFF
cdr3_nt: TGCAGCTCTACCCTCGGGGGGAACACTGAAGCTTTCTTT
j_call: TRBJ1-1
v_call: TRBV29-1
clone_size: NA
d_call: NA

cdr3_aa: CASSSGQGHTEAFF
cdr3_nt: TGTGCCAGCAGCTCGGGACAGGGGCACACTGAAGCTTTCTTT
j_call: TRBJ1-1
v_call: TRBV5-5
clone_size: NA
d_call: TRBD1

cdr3_aa: CASSRGGLYEQYF
cdr3_nt: TGTGCCAGCAGTCGCGGGGGACTGTACGAGCAGTACTTC
j_call: TRBJ2-7
v_call: TRBV6-5
clone_size: NA
d_call: TRBD2

cdr3_aa: CASSFSGTAGEQYF
cdr3_nt: TGTGCCAGCAGCTTTTCCGGGACCGCGGGAGAGCAGTACTTC
j_call: TRBJ2-7
v_call: TRBV5-6
clone_size: once
d_call: NA

cdr3_aa: CASGGEVPEAFF
cdr3_nt: TGTGCCAGCGGGGGGGAAGTTCCTGAAGCTTTCTTT
j_call: TRBJ1-1
v_call: TRBV12-3/TRBV12-4
clone_size: few
d_call: NA

cdr3_aa: CASSDGGLSQPQHF
cdr3_nt: TGTGCCAGCAGTGACGGGGGGCTGAGTCAGCCCCAGCATTTT
j_call: TRBJ1-5
v_call: TRBV2
clone_size: NA
d_call: NA

cdr3_aa: CASSLFGKGGHEQYF
cdr3_nt: TGTGCCAGCAGCTTATTTGGGAAAGGGGGCCACGAGCAGTACTTC
j_call: TRBJ2-7
v_call: TRBV7-8
clone_size: NA
d_call: TRBD1